Listed below are T cell receptor beta chains from one sample, sequenced in a study of T-cell reconstitution after alpha-beta-depleted transplantation in children. MiXCR, applied by TCRdb to the PCR reads, yields one record per CDR3 protein. The table lists 250,000 to 350,000 distinct CDR3 sequences, 9.9% of them singletons, with roughly a tenth in the top ten. The source was PBMCs from the stem cell graft donor, collected from the stem cell graft. These receptors were taken from a human donor who donated a stem cell graft to a child with SCID. Each CDR3 is given with its conserved first and last residue. A D gene is named only where the DNA matches it firmly. A row's size may be missing; if present it is once, few, many or a size class.

TRBV10-3	13	few	TRBD1	TRBJ2-3	TGTGCCACCGGGACAGGGGACACAGATACGCAGTATTTT	CATGTGDTDTQYF
TRBV12-3/TRBV12-4	12	few	.	TRBJ2-1	TGTGCCAGCGGAGCACCCTACAATGAGCAGTTCTTC	CASGAPYNEQFF
TRBV27	15	.	TRBD1	TRBJ1-6	TGTGCCAGCAGAGCCCTGGGACAGGAACTTCAAGCCCTCCACTTT	CASRALGQELQALHF
TRBV6-5	13	few	.	TRBJ1-2	TGTGCCAGCAGTTACCCCGGACAGTATGGCTACACCTTC	CASSYPGQYGYTF
TRBV3-1	15	few	TRBD1	TRBJ2-7	TGTGCCAGCAGCCAAGGCACACAGGGGACCTACGAGCAGTACTTC	CASSQGTQGTYEQYF
TRBV18	15	few	.	TRBJ1-6	TGTGCCAGCTCACCAGGGCAGGGCTTCGGTTCACCCCTCCACTTT	CASSPGQGFGSPLHF
TRBV19	14	few	.	TRBJ2-1	TGTGCCAGTAGTATTTCCCACAGCTACAATGAGCAGTTCTTC	CASSISHSYNEQFF
TRBV29-1	13	many	TRBD1	TRBJ1-2	TGCAGCGTTGCACAGGGGATCGTCTCGCGCTACACCTTC	CSVAQGIVSRYTF
TRBV12-3/TRBV12-4	15	many	TRBD2	TRBJ2-7	TGTGCCAGCAGGAGGACTAGCGGGGGGCAGGGCGAGCAGTACTTC	CASRRTSGGQGEQYF
TRBV20-1	16	many	.	TRBJ1-6	TGCAGTGCTAGAGATAAGGACGTATCGCATAATTCACCCCTCCACTTT	CSARDKDVSHNSPLHF
TRBV10-1	14	.	.	TRBJ1-1	TGCGCCAGCAGTGAAGGGACACCGAACACTGAAGCTTTCTTT	CASSEGTPNTEAFF
TRBV11-1	17	.	TRBD1	TRBJ1-4	TGTGCCAGCAGCTTAGGCTCCGGGACAGGGATTAATGAAAAACTGTTTTTT	CASSLGSGTGINEKLFF
TRBV7-9	14	few	.	TRBJ2-3	TGTGCCAGCAGCTCCGAGGGTGGTTCAGATACGCAGTATTTT	CASSSEGGSDTQYF
TRBV5-1	13	few	.	TRBJ1-2	TGCGCCAGCAGCGCCACCGATCGCTATGGCTACACCTTC	CASSATDRYGYTF
TRBV4-1	15	few	TRBD2	TRBJ2-3	TGCGCCAGCAGCCAAGTTAGCGGGGGACACGATACGCAGTATTTT	CASSQVSGGHDTQYF
TRBV6-2/TRBV6-3	14	.	.	TRBJ2-1	TGTGCCAGCAGGGTCGGACGCTCCTACAATGAGCAGTTCTTC	CASRVGRSYNEQFF
TRBV5-6	19	few	.	TRBJ2-6	TGTGCCAGCAGCGAACTCTCTGGGGCCTTAGCCCCTGGGGCCAACGTCCTGACTTTC	CASSELSGALAPGANVLTF
TRBV27	15	few	TRBD1	TRBJ1-6	TGTGCCAGCAGATCCGGGACAGGGGAAAATTCACCCCTCCACTTT	CASRSGTGENSPLHF
TRBV6-5	18	medium-sized	TRBD2	TRBJ2-2	TGTGCCAGCACCCCGATCGGTAGCGGGGGGACCGACACCGGGGAGCTGTTTTTT	CASTPIGSGGTDTGELFF
TRBV10-3	14	few	.	TRBJ1-1	TGTGCCATCAGTGGACAACCGAAGGGGACTGAAGCTTTCTTT	CAISGQPKGTEAFF
TRBV18	15	few	.	TRBJ2-5	TGTGCCAGCTCACCACTGCAGGGGATAGGGGAGACCCAGTACTTC	CASSPLQGIGETQYF
TRBV4-1	14	few	.	TRBJ2-4	TGCGCCAGCAGCCAAGATAGAGGGTTGGACATTCAGTACTTC	CASSQDRGLDIQYF
TRBV5-1	13	.	TRBD2	TRBJ2-7	TGCGCCAGCAGCCGGCGGGAGGGGTACGAGCAGTACTTC	CASSRREGYEQYF
TRBV5-6	11	many	.	TRBJ2-1	TGTGCCAGCAGATCGGACAATGAGCAGTTCTTC	CASRSDNEQFF
TRBV29-1	13	few	TRBD1	TRBJ1-4	TGCAGCGTCGAGACAGGGGGAGATGAAAAACTGTTTTTT	CSVETGGDEKLFF
TRBV2	13	many	.	TRBJ1-4	TGTGCCAGCAGTACGACGTTCAGGGAAAAACTGTTTTTT	CASSTTFREKLFF
TRBV5-1	11	.	TRBD1	TRBJ2-7	TGCACCTGGGCAGGGGGCTACGAGCAGTACTTC	CTWAGGYEQYF
TRBV18	13	once	.	TRBJ2-7	TGTGCCAGCTCACCAATTCACCTGGGCGAGCAGTACTTC	CASSPIHLGEQYF
TRBV20-1	13	.	TRBD1	TRBJ2-7	TGCAGTGCTAACCGGGACAGGGGCTACGAGCAGTACTTC	CSANRDRGYEQYF
TRBV4-1	15	few	TRBD2	TRBJ2-2	TGCGCCAGCAGCCAGAGCGGGGGTAACACCGGGGAGCTGTTTTTT	CASSQSGGNTGELFF
TRBV20-1	19	.	TRBD1	TRBJ1-1	TGCAGTGCTAGAGACCGCGAACCAAAAGGGGGCATCAGGGAAACTGAAGCTTTCTTT	CSARDREPKGGIRETEAFF
TRBV2	14	.	.	TRBJ2-7	TGTGCCAGCACCCGGGGCGGGGCGACCTACGAGCAGTACTTC	CASTRGGATYEQYF
TRBV6-5	16	.	.	TRBJ1-1	TGTGCCAGCAGCCGACTACAGGATCTCCTTAACACTGAAGCTTTCTTT	CASSRLQDLLNTEAFF
TRBV7-7	16	few	.	TRBJ2-5	TGTGCTAGCAGCTTAGGGACTGACAGGCCTAAAGAGACCCAGTACTTC	CASSLGTDRPKETQYF
TRBV12-3/TRBV12-4	12	many	.	TRBJ1-5	TGTGCCAGCTCCGACAGGACTCAGCCCCAGCATTTT	CASSDRTQPQHF
TRBV5-1	14	few	.	TRBJ2-3	TGCGCCAGCAGCTTGGCTCAGGGGAGAGATACGCAGTATTTT	CASSLAQGRDTQYF
TRBV14	12	.	.	TRBJ2-2	TGTGCCAGCACCGGATTCACCGGGGAGCTGTTTTTT	CASTGFTGELFF
TRBV3-1	14	few	.	TRBJ1-2	TGTGCCAGCAGCCCGGGTGGCGGGGGCTATGGCTACACCTTC	CASSPGGGGYGYTF
TRBV7-8	13	few	.	TRBJ2-7	TGTGCCAGCAGCCCTCTGAGGGAGGCCGAGCAGTACTTC	CASSPLREAEQYF
TRBV12-3/TRBV12-4	14	.	.	TRBJ1-5	TGTGCCAGCAGCTACGCCGGGGTAGGGCAGCCCCAGCATTTT	CASSYAGVGQPQHF
TRBV5-1	13	many	.	TRBJ2-7	TGCGCCAGCAGCTCAACCGAACCCTACGAGCAGTACTTC	CASSSTEPYEQYF
TRBV6-1	15	few	.	TRBJ2-2	TGTGCCAGCAGGTCCGAATCGGCAGGCACCGGGGAGCTGTTTTTT	CASRSESAGTGELFF
TRBV5-1	14	few	.	TRBJ2-3	TGCGCCAGCAGTCAGGGGGGAAACGAGTATACGCAGTATTTT	CASSQGGNEYTQYF
TRBV7-8	15	few	TRBD1	TRBJ2-7	TGTGCCAGCAGCTACCGGGACAGGGTGGCCTACGAGCAGTACTTC	CASSYRDRVAYEQYF
TRBV6-1	13	few	.	TRBJ1-2	TGTGCCAGCAGCACGGACATAAACTATGGCTACACCTTC	CASSTDINYGYTF
TRBV5-1	17	.	.	TRBJ1-6	TGCGCCAGCAGCTTGGGTGCCATCAGCTCCTATAATTCACCCCTCCACTTT	CASSLGAISSYNSPLHF
TRBV12-3/TRBV12-4	13	few	.	TRBJ2-7	TGTGCCAGCACCCCCTCGGGCTCCTACGAGCAGTACTTC	CASTPSGSYEQYF
TRBV7-2	15	many	.	TRBJ2-7	TGTGCCAGCAGCCCCAAGGGAGGGGGGACCTACGAGCAGTACTTC	CASSPKGGGTYEQYF
TRBV2	14	few	.	TRBJ2-3	TGTGCCAGCAGTGAATTGGCAACCACAGATACGCAGTATTTT	CASSELATTDTQYF
TRBV2	15	many	.	TRBJ2-1	TGTGCCAGCAGTTATCAAACTGGACACGGCAATGAGCAGTTCTTC	CASSYQTGHGNEQFF
TRBV29-1	13	.	TRBD1	TRBJ2-7	TGCAGCGTTGTGGACAGGGGGGAATACGAGCAGTACTTC	CSVVDRGEYEQYF
TRBV20-1	14	few	.	TRBJ1-4	TGCAGTGCTCCGCCCGAGGGGACTAATGAAAAACTGTTTTTT	CSAPPEGTNEKLFF
TRBV29-1	13	.	.	TRBJ2-5	TGCAGCGTTGAATCGGGGGGCGGGAAGACCCAGTACTTC	CSVESGGGKTQYF
TRBV5-6	15	.	.	TRBJ1-2	TGTGCCAGCAGCCACCAAGGAGGTGCTAACTATGGCTACACCTTC	CASSHQGGANYGYTF
TRBV7-2	16	many	.	TRBJ2-3	TGTGCCAGCAGCCCGCTCCTACTAGGCGATGGAGGTACGCAGTATTTT	CASSPLLLGDGGTQYF
TRBV5-1	14	.	.	TRBJ1-1	TGCGCCAGCAGCTTGTTGGGAGGGGACACTGAAGCTTTCTTT	CASSLLGGDTEAFF
TRBV10-3	14	few	TRBD1	TRBJ1-1	TGTGCCATAGGGGGCCAGGGGCGAAACACTGAAGCTTTCTTT	CAIGGQGRNTEAFF